Listed below are T cell receptor beta chains from one sample, sequenced in a study of T cells in Graves' hyperthyroidism and ophthalmopathy. TCRdb ran MiXCR on the multiplex PCR reads and lists one entry per CDR3 protein. The sample yields 210,000 or so distinct CDR3 sequences, over 15% seen once. Sequenced: blood. The receptors derive from a man aged 50-59 years with Graves' hyperthyroidism. CDR3s include the opening cysteine and the closing phenylalanine or tryptophan. Each record gives: clone size, D gene, J gene, V gene, CDR3 protein, CDR3 DNA. D genes are given only for firm matches. The size field is filled for only some rows; it gives once, few, many or a size class.

abundance: NA
d_gene: TRBD1
j_gene: TRBJ2-2
v_gene: TRBV5-5
CDR3aa: CASSRGTGTNTGELFF
CDR3nt: TGTGCCAGCAGCCGAGGGACAGGAACGAACACCGGGGAGCTGTTTTTT

abundance: few
d_gene: TRBD2
j_gene: TRBJ2-1
v_gene: TRBV19
CDR3aa: CASSPGLAGGFYEQFF
CDR3nt: TGTGCCAGTAGTCCAGGACTAGCGGGAGGATTCTATGAGCAGTTCTTC

abundance: few
d_gene: TRBD2
j_gene: TRBJ2-7
v_gene: TRBV2
CDR3aa: CASSGLLAGESPYF
CDR3nt: TGTGCCAGCAGTGGATTACTAGCGGGAGAATCGCCGTACTTC

abundance: NA
d_gene: NA
j_gene: TRBJ2-7
v_gene: TRBV7-9
CDR3aa: CANSPLEDEQYF
CDR3nt: TGTGCCAACAGCCCATTGGAGGACGAGCAGTACTTC

abundance: NA
d_gene: TRBD2
j_gene: TRBJ2-3
v_gene: TRBV7-2
CDR3aa: CASSKLAGTTDTQYF
CDR3nt: TGTGCCAGCAGCAAACTAGCGGGGACCACAGATACGCAGTATTTT

abundance: few
d_gene: TRBD1
j_gene: TRBJ1-6
v_gene: TRBV28
CDR3aa: CASSPGTGLGSPLHF
CDR3nt: TGTGCCAGCAGCCCAGGGACAGGGCTTGGATCACCCCTCCACTTT

abundance: many
d_gene: NA
j_gene: TRBJ1-5
v_gene: TRBV12-3/TRBV12-4
CDR3aa: CASSLAGRGQPQHF
CDR3nt: TGTGCCAGCAGTTTAGCAGGCCGAGGTCAGCCCCAGCATTTT

abundance: few
d_gene: TRBD2
j_gene: TRBJ2-7
v_gene: TRBV7-2
CDR3aa: CASGASGRSYEQYF
CDR3nt: TGTGCCAGCGGGGCTAGCGGGAGGTCCTACGAGCAGTACTTC

abundance: few
d_gene: NA
j_gene: TRBJ1-1
v_gene: TRBV14
CDR3aa: CASSASPLTEAFF
CDR3nt: TGTGCCAGCAGCGCCTCTCCACTGACTGAAGCTTTCTTT

abundance: few
d_gene: NA
j_gene: TRBJ2-2
v_gene: TRBV10-2
CDR3aa: CASSESFLRPGELFF
CDR3nt: TGCGCCAGCAGTGAGTCTTTCCTGAGGCCGGGGGAGCTGTTTTTT

abundance: few
d_gene: TRBD1
j_gene: TRBJ2-3
v_gene: TRBV27
CDR3aa: CTSSSPGQGHTDTQYF
CDR3nt: TGTACCAGCAGTTCCCCGGGACAGGGGCACACAGATACGCAGTATTTT

abundance: NA
d_gene: NA
j_gene: TRBJ2-7
v_gene: TRBV30
CDR3aa: CAWSPGPLSSYEQYF
CDR3nt: TGTGCCTGGAGCCCTGGACCCCTGAGCTCCTACGAGCAGTACTTC

abundance: many
d_gene: TRBD1
j_gene: TRBJ1-2
v_gene: TRBV20-1
CDR3aa: CSAPTGGNYGYTF
CDR3nt: TGCAGTGCCCCGACAGGGGGCAATTATGGCTACACCTTC

abundance: many
d_gene: TRBD2
j_gene: TRBJ2-3
v_gene: TRBV20-1
CDR3aa: CSAGTVAGGPGDTQYF
CDR3nt: TGCAGTGCTGGAACGGTAGCGGGAGGGCCGGGAGATACGCAGTATTTT

abundance: NA
d_gene: NA
j_gene: TRBJ1-1
v_gene: TRBV28
CDR3aa: CASRLAGRHTEAFF
CDR3nt: TGTGCCAGCAGACTCGCAGGGAGGCACACTGAAGCTTTCTTT

abundance: NA
d_gene: NA
j_gene: TRBJ1-2
v_gene: TRBV2
CDR3aa: CASSALQSYGYTF
CDR3nt: TGTGCCAGCAGTGCGCTACAAAGCTATGGCTACACCTTC

abundance: few
d_gene: NA
j_gene: TRBJ1-1
v_gene: TRBV19
CDR3aa: CASSKSGLSAEAFF
CDR3nt: TGTGCCAGTAGTAAGTCGGGACTCAGCGCTGAAGCTTTCTTT

abundance: few
d_gene: NA
j_gene: TRBJ1-2
v_gene: TRBV4-1
CDR3aa: CASSQDSGNGYTF
CDR3nt: TGCGCCAGCAGCCAAGATTCGGGAAATGGCTACACCTTC

abundance: few
d_gene: NA
j_gene: TRBJ2-5
v_gene: TRBV20-1
CDR3aa: CSARIPGLQETQYF
CDR3nt: TGCAGTGCTAGAATCCCCGGTCTACAAGAGACCCAGTACTTC

abundance: NA
d_gene: TRBD1
j_gene: TRBJ2-7
v_gene: TRBV7-7
CDR3aa: CASTPNRGAYEQYF
CDR3nt: TGTGCTAGCACCCCGAACAGGGGGGCCTACGAGCAGTACTTC

abundance: NA
d_gene: NA
j_gene: TRBJ2-7
v_gene: TRBV11-3
CDR3aa: CASSLGMGRADYEQYF
CDR3nt: TGTGCCAGCAGCTTAGGGATGGGTCGAGCTGACTACGAGCAGTACTTC

abundance: NA
d_gene: NA
j_gene: TRBJ2-3
v_gene: TRBV7-2
CDR3aa: CASSLKSDTQYF
CDR3nt: TGTGCCAGCAGCTTAAAATCCGATACGCAGTATTTT

abundance: NA
d_gene: TRBD2
j_gene: TRBJ2-1
v_gene: TRBV9
CDR3aa: CASSARTSGSKPYNEQFF
CDR3nt: TGTGCCAGCAGCGCCCGGACTAGCGGGAGTAAACCCTACAATGAGCAGTTCTTC

abundance: many
d_gene: NA
j_gene: TRBJ1-4
v_gene: TRBV3-1
CDR3aa: CASSQENLGAGEKLFF
CDR3nt: TGTGCCAGCAGCCAAGAGAATTTAGGGGCTGGTGAAAAACTGTTTTTT

abundance: NA
d_gene: NA
j_gene: TRBJ1-1
v_gene: TRBV20-1
CDR3aa: CSARPQWGNTEAFF
CDR3nt: TGCAGTGCTAGGCCCCAGTGGGGGAACACTGAAGCTTTCTTT

abundance: many
d_gene: TRBD1
j_gene: TRBJ1-2
v_gene: TRBV9
CDR3aa: CASSLRDRADGYTF
CDR3nt: TGTGCCAGCAGCTTGCGGGACAGGGCTGATGGCTACACCTTC

abundance: NA
d_gene: TRBD1
j_gene: TRBJ2-3
v_gene: TRBV5-1
CDR3aa: CASTPGQGTDTQYF
CDR3nt: TGCGCCAGTACGCCGGGACAGGGTACAGATACGCAGTATTTT

abundance: many
d_gene: NA
j_gene: TRBJ2-7
v_gene: TRBV6-1
CDR3aa: CASSEAGDGPYEQYF
CDR3nt: TGTGCCAGCAGTGAAGCGGGGGACGGCCCCTACGAGCAGTACTTC

abundance: many
d_gene: NA
j_gene: TRBJ2-2
v_gene: TRBV2
CDR3aa: CASSAGSTGELFF
CDR3nt: TGTGCCAGCAGTGCTGGGTCCACCGGGGAGCTGTTTTTT

abundance: NA
d_gene: NA
j_gene: TRBJ2-5
v_gene: TRBV5-1
CDR3aa: CASSLNVGVVETQYF
CDR3nt: TGCGCCAGCAGCTTGAATGTGGGAGTGGTAGAGACCCAGTACTTC

abundance: many
d_gene: NA
j_gene: TRBJ2-4
v_gene: TRBV20-1
CDR3aa: CSARAFVGDLLANIQYF
CDR3nt: TGCAGTGCTAGAGCTTTCGTCGGGGACTTACTAGCCAACATTCAGTACTTC

abundance: few
d_gene: NA
j_gene: TRBJ2-3
v_gene: TRBV12-5
CDR3aa: CASGLVLATPDTQYF
CDR3nt: TGTGCTAGTGGTTTGGTATTGGCTACCCCCGATACGCAGTATTTT

abundance: many
d_gene: NA
j_gene: TRBJ2-7
v_gene: TRBV6-5
CDR3aa: CASSYSGVKGLNEQYF
CDR3nt: TGTGCCAGCAGTTACTCCGGGGTTAAGGGTCTGAACGAGCAGTACTTC

abundance: NA
d_gene: TRBD2
j_gene: TRBJ2-7
v_gene: TRBV20-1
CDR3aa: CSAKGLAGKYEQYF
CDR3nt: TGCAGTGCTAAGGGACTAGCGGGAAAGTACGAGCAGTACTTC

abundance: NA
d_gene: NA
j_gene: TRBJ1-1
v_gene: TRBV20-1
CDR3aa: CSARDAVKNTEAFF
CDR3nt: TGCAGTGCTAGAGATGCAGTCAAGAACACTGAAGCTTTCTTT

abundance: NA
d_gene: TRBD1
j_gene: TRBJ1-2
v_gene: TRBV11-2
CDR3aa: CASSFTGGAGYTF
CDR3nt: TGTGCCAGCAGCTTTACAGGGGGCGCTGGCTACACCTTC

abundance: NA
d_gene: NA
j_gene: TRBJ2-5
v_gene: TRBV7-2
CDR3aa: CASSLGGRAESQYF
CDR3nt: TGTGCCAGCAGCTTAGGGGGAAGGGCTGAGTCCCAGTACTTC

abundance: many
d_gene: NA
j_gene: TRBJ1-1
v_gene: TRBV2
CDR3aa: CASGPWGNTEAFF
CDR3nt: TGTGCCAGCGGGCCTTGGGGGAACACTGAAGCTTTCTTT

abundance: many
d_gene: NA
j_gene: TRBJ1-5
v_gene: TRBV18
CDR3aa: CASSPRQGGGNQPQHF
CDR3nt: TGTGCCAGCTCACCACGGCAGGGAGGCGGCAATCAGCCCCAGCATTTT

abundance: few
d_gene: NA
j_gene: TRBJ2-7
v_gene: TRBV10-3
CDR3aa: CAIRGDGSSYEQYF
CDR3nt: TGTGCCATCAGAGGGGACGGTAGCTCCTACGAGCAGTACTTC

abundance: NA
d_gene: TRBD2
j_gene: TRBJ2-1
v_gene: TRBV11-3
CDR3aa: CASSLVSTSGTYEQFF
CDR3nt: TGTGCCAGCAGCTTAGTATCGACTAGCGGGACCTATGAGCAGTTCTTC

abundance: once
d_gene: TRBD2
j_gene: TRBJ2-5
v_gene: TRBV11-3
CDR3aa: CASSLTSGSLGETQYF
CDR3nt: TGTGCCAGCAGTCTCACTAGCGGGAGCCTTGGGGAGACCCAGTACTTC

abundance: NA
d_gene: TRBD1
j_gene: TRBJ2-2
v_gene: TRBV29-1
CDR3aa: CSVDGGQGATTGPGELFF
CDR3nt: TGCAGCGTTGACGGGGGACAGGGGGCTACCACGGGCCCCGGGGAGCTGTTTTTT

abundance: NA
d_gene: TRBD2
j_gene: TRBJ2-2
v_gene: TRBV20-1
CDR3aa: CSAPEAGSNTGELFF
CDR3nt: TGCAGTGCTCCTGAAGCGGGGTCGAACACCGGGGAGCTGTTTTTT

abundance: many
d_gene: NA
j_gene: TRBJ2-2
v_gene: TRBV29-1
CDR3aa: CSVARQNTGELFF
CDR3nt: TGCAGCGTCGCCCGCCAAAACACCGGGGAGCTGTTTTTT

abundance: many
d_gene: TRBD1
j_gene: TRBJ1-2
v_gene: TRBV27
CDR3aa: CASSRTGGFDYGYTF
CDR3nt: TGTGCCAGCAGTAGGACAGGGGGTTTCGATTATGGCTACACCTTC

abundance: few
d_gene: NA
j_gene: TRBJ1-3
v_gene: TRBV20-1
CDR3aa: CSAWEGSGNTIYF
CDR3nt: TGCAGTGCCTGGGAGGGCTCTGGAAACACCATATATTTT

abundance: NA
d_gene: NA
j_gene: TRBJ2-1
v_gene: TRBV4-1
CDR3aa: CASSPSAPRGDEQFF
CDR3nt: TGCGCCAGCAGCCCCTCGGCCCCCAGGGGCGATGAGCAGTTCTTC

abundance: NA
d_gene: TRBD1
j_gene: TRBJ2-7
v_gene: TRBV20-1
CDR3aa: CSASRTGGSYEQYF
CDR3nt: TGCAGTGCCAGCAGGACAGGGGGCTCCTACGAGCAGTACTTC

abundance: many
d_gene: NA
j_gene: TRBJ2-5
v_gene: TRBV2
CDR3aa: CASGLNQETQYF
CDR3nt: TGTGCCAGCGGACTGAACCAAGAGACCCAGTACTTC

abundance: many
d_gene: NA
j_gene: TRBJ2-7
v_gene: TRBV12-5
CDR3aa: CASGLAITEQYF
CDR3nt: TGTGCTAGTGGTTTGGCAATTACGGAGCAGTACTTC

abundance: NA
d_gene: TRBD1
j_gene: TRBJ1-2
v_gene: TRBV10-3
CDR3aa: CAISERTGDGNGYTF
CDR3nt: TGTGCCATCAGTGAACGGACAGGGGACGGTAATGGCTACACCTTC

abundance: many
d_gene: TRBD2
j_gene: TRBJ2-1
v_gene: TRBV2
CDR3aa: CASSVAGGEQFF
CDR3nt: TGTGCCAGCAGCGTAGCGGGAGGGGAGCAGTTCTTC

abundance: many
d_gene: TRBD1
j_gene: TRBJ2-7
v_gene: TRBV28
CDR3aa: CASSPGSVRRGLEQYF
CDR3nt: TGTGCCAGCAGTCCTGGGTCGGTCCGCAGGGGGCTCGAGCAGTACTTC

abundance: many
d_gene: NA
j_gene: TRBJ2-3
v_gene: TRBV7-8
CDR3aa: CASSLKRNTDTQYF
CDR3nt: TGTGCCAGCAGCTTAAAGCGGAATACAGATACGCAGTATTTT

abundance: NA
d_gene: TRBD2
j_gene: TRBJ2-5
v_gene: TRBV11-2
CDR3aa: CASSLIAGGETQYF
CDR3nt: TGTGCCAGCAGCCTCATAGCGGGAGGGGAGACCCAGTACTTC

abundance: many
d_gene: NA
j_gene: TRBJ1-1
v_gene: TRBV3-1
CDR3aa: CASSHETDMNTEAFF
CDR3nt: TGTGCCAGCAGCCATGAGACGGACATGAACACTGAAGCTTTCTTT

abundance: NA
d_gene: NA
j_gene: TRBJ1-6
v_gene: TRBV28
CDR3aa: CASSLGPFLHF
CDR3nt: TGTGCCAGCAGTTTAGGTCCCTTCCTCCACTTT

abundance: many
d_gene: NA
j_gene: TRBJ2-1
v_gene: TRBV18
CDR3aa: CASSTGQYNEQFF
CDR3nt: TGTGCCAGCTCTACGGGACAATACAATGAGCAGTTCTTC

abundance: NA
d_gene: NA
j_gene: TRBJ1-4
v_gene: TRBV19
CDR3aa: CASSKMTGVEKLFF
CDR3nt: TGTGCCAGTAGTAAAATGACCGGCGTCGAAAAACTGTTTTTT